This TCR beta chain came from a study of response to subunit inactivated influenza vaccine. With regard to this clonotype: Its antigen is unknown.

V dropped 0 bases and J dropped 4 bases, with 10 bases sitting between them. The CDR3 is made up of 15 amino acids. CDR1 is MGHRA and CDR2 is YSYEKL in the germline V gene. MiXCR, applied by TCRdb to the RT-PCR reads, yields one record per CDR3 protein. The repertoire has 500,000 to 600,000 distinct CDR3 sequences, around 13% of them found once; the top ten carry around 10%. Findings and limits, study-wide: Few additional T cells are recruited per seasonal influenza vaccination, authors suggested.

This material consisted of PBMCs from blood, taken about 13 days after vaccination. The chain is built from TRBV4-1 and TRBJ2-1; D not certain. The sequence derives from a man aged 50 to 60 who received an inactivated influenza vaccine. DNA for the CDR3: TGCGCCAGCAGCCAAGATCCCCGGCGATACAATGAGCAGTTCTTC. This translates into CASSQDPRRYNEQFF.